Presented here are 22 T cell receptor beta chains from one specimen sequenced in a study of a mutant IDH1 vaccine in newly diagnosed glioma. Time point reported: week 11, during vaccination. Topical imiquimod was applied with each vaccine dose, which held 300 ug of mutant IDH1 20-mer peptide. Using immunoSEQ multiplex PCR, the repertoire was profiled, and TCRdb retains in-frame clones only, with some absent. The table lists fewer than 75,000 clones, 70% to 85% of them singletons. The antigens of these receptors remain unknown. The starting material was PBMCs, obtained from a glioma patient whose treatment included an IDH1 peptide vaccine. These TCRs come from a woman aged 50 to 60 with glioma.

V and J are TRBV6-5 and TRBJ2-7; D perhaps matches TRBD2 (6 bases). Trimming took off 4 bases at V and 7 bases at J, with 14 bases between the two ends. The CDR3 consists of 13 residues. From germline, CDR1 is MNHEY and CDR2 SVGAGI. CDR3 loop: CASSSGLGREQYF. CDR3 coding DNA: TGTGCCAGCAGTTCGGGTCTTGGGAGGGAGCAGTACTTC.

This clone has a handful of counts. This rearrangement joins TRBV4-1 to TRBJ1-1, with 8 bases lining up with TRBD1. Germline assignment: CDR1 MGHRA and CDR2 YSYEKL. Unmatched junction bases numbered 2, after V lost 1 base and J lost 7 bases. CDR3 length equals 13 residues. CDR3 nucleotide sequence: TGCGCCAGCAGCCAAGGACAGGGGTTTGAAGCTTTCTTT. Its translation is CASSQGQGFEAFF.

This clone was counted between two and nine times. The V gene is TRBV10-1, the J gene TRBJ2-7, with TRBD1 identical over 10 bases. After removal of 6 bases from V and 6 bases from J, the junction contained 8 bases not matched to a gene. The CDR3 loop spans 14 amino acids. Germline CDR1 is WNHNN and CDR2 is SYGVQD (reference sequence). Here the CDR3 reads CASSDDRGLGEQYF. The CDR3 DNA is TGCGCCAGCAGCGACGACAGGGGGCTCGGCGAGCAGTACTTC.

This clone was seen a single time. The chain employs TRBV5-1 and TRBJ1-5; TRBD1 might be the D (5 bases). Trimming removed 0 bases at V and 4 bases at J, with 5 bases between. Germline V gene lookup returns CDR1 SGHRS and CDR2 YFSETQ. The length of the CDR3 is 13 residues. In DNA form, the CDR3 reads TGCGCCAGCAGCTTGGACAGGAATCAGCCCCAGCATTTT. Protein product: CASSLDRNQPQHF.

Only one count was recorded for this clone. The rearrangement links TRBV10-1 to TRBJ2-7, with 8 nucleotides matching TRBD2. The CDR3 is 11 amino acids. Losses at the gene ends were 10 bases for V and 11 bases for J; bases not matched to a gene: 10. CDR1 WNHNN and CDR2 SYGVQD come from the germline V gene (reference sequence). The CDR3 spells CATSPGGAKYF. The CDR3 DNA reads as TGCGCCACCTCACCGGGGGGGGCCAAGTACTTC.

CDR3 region: CASSLAQAPKYGYTF. CDR3 nucleotides: TGTGCCAGCAGCTTAGCGCAGGCACCAAAGTATGGCTACACCTTC. The genes are TRBV7-2 and TRBJ1-2; D not certain. Germline assignment: CDR1 SGHTA and CDR2 FQGNSA. V was trimmed by 0 bases and J by 5 bases, leaving 13 bases between them. The CDR3 has 15 residues.

V and J are TRBV19 and TRBJ2-1; D uncertain. V was trimmed by 3 bases and J by 6 bases, leaving 3 bases between them. The CDR3 loop spans 11 amino acids. Germline V gives CDR1 LNHDA, CDR2 SQIVND (reference sequence). The CDR3 sequence: CASSIVNEQFF. The CDR3 nucleotides read TGTGCCAGTAGTATTGTCAATGAGCAGTTCTTC.

This rearrangement joins TRBV9 to TRBJ1-2; possible D gene TRBD1, 6 bases. V lost 7 bases to trimming and J lost 4 bases, with 17 bases between them. Germline values: CDR1 SGDLS, CDR2 YYNGEE. CDR3 length: 14 amino acids. The CDR3 reads CASGGQSNPYGYTF. CDR3 bases: TGTGCCAGCGGGGGGCAATCCAACCCCTATGGCTACACCTTC.

This chain connects TRBV28 to TRBJ2-7; D is undetermined. Germline V gene lookup returns CDR1 MDHEN and CDR2 SYDVKM. The V gene lost 3 bases and the J gene lost 5 bases, with 8 bases spanning the gap. This CDR3 has 12 residues. CDR3 nucleotide sequence: TGTGCCAGCAGTTTGCCCAGGAACGAGCAGTACTTC. This encodes CASSLPRNEQYF. Together with reference TRBV28 and TRBJ2-7, the CDR3 gives the full variable domain: DVKVTQSSRYLVKRTGEKVFLECVQDMDHENMFWYRQDPGLGLRLIYFSYDVKMKEKGDIPEGYSVSREKKERFSLILESASTNQTSMYLCASSLPRNEQYFGPGTRLTVT.

The chain has TRBV6-5 and TRBJ1-2; 7 nucleotides agree with TRBD1. V trimming: 2 bases; J trimming: 5 bases; junction bases outside the gene matches: 2. This CDR3 region has 13 residues. Per germline, CDR1 MNHEY and CDR2 SVGAGI. The DNA of the CDR3 is TGTGCCAGCAGTTACGACAGGGAATATGGCTACACCTTC. Translation gives CASSYDREYGYTF.

The chain is built from TRBV11-2 and TRBJ2-7; D unresolved. Deletions cut 2 bases from V and 6 bases from J, with 8 bases between. The CDR3 is made up of 12 amino acids. CDR1 and CDR2 from the germline V gene are SGHAT and FQNNGV. The CDR3 region has the DNA TGTGCCAGCAGCTTAAAGTACGGCGAGCAGTACTTC. It codes for CASSLKYGEQYF.

J is TRBJ2-7 and V is TRBV29-1; tentatively, D is TRBD1 (5 bases). The CDR3 covers 14 residues. Germline-derived CDR1 and CDR2 are SQVTM and ANQGSEA. Trimming stripped 7 bases from V and 2 bases from J, with 18 bases between. Here the CDR3 reads CSASGGTGTYEQYF. The CDR3 region has the DNA TGCAGCGCTTCGGGCGGCACAGGAACCTACGAGCAGTACTTC.

The table lists this clone with a few counts. The chain links TRBV7-9 to TRBJ1-6, with 8 bases aligning to TRBD1. The CDR3 sequence is 15 residues long. Germline CDR1 reads SEHNR; CDR2 reads FQNEAQ (reference sequence). V lost 5 bases and J lost 5; bases outside the gene matches: 5. CDR3 loop: CASSTGQGNNSPLHF. Here the CDR3 DNA reads TGTGCCAGCAGCACCGGACAGGGTAATAATTCACCCCTCCACTTT.

This chain links TRBV6-4 with TRBJ2-5; 9 nucleotides agree with TRBD2. CDR3 length equals 15 residues. The J segment lost 1 base and the V segment lost 4 bases, leaving 4 bases of the junction unmatched. Germline loops: CDR1 MRHNA, CDR2 SNTAGT. CDR3 coding DNA: TGTGCCAGCAGTGCGGCGGGGGGGACCCAAGAGACCCAGTACTTC. Its protein product is CASSAAGGTQETQYF.

J is TRBJ1-4 and V is TRBV7-2; D is unclear. V lost 4 bases, J lost 8 bases, and 11 bases lay in between. Germline CDR1 and CDR2: SGHTA and FQGNSA. This CDR3 comprises 13 residues. The CDR3 reads CASSSEHGEKLFF. The DNA of the CDR3 is TGTGCCAGCAGCTCCGAACATGGCGAAAAACTGTTTTTT.

J is TRBJ1-2 and V is TRBV6-5, with a possible D match to TRBD1 (5 bases). V lost 1 base, J lost 8 bases, and 11 bases lay in between. Germline CDR1 MNHEY, CDR2 SVGAGI. The CDR3 is made up of 13 amino acids. Here the CDR3 DNA reads TGTGCCAGCAGTTACTTGCAGGGTAGGGGCTACACCTTC. Translating gives CASSYLQGRGYTF.

Note on this clone: At one end, the junction sequence differs from germline, possibly due to a read error. V is TRBV7-7 and J is TRBJ1-1; possibly TRBD1 for D (5 bases). Germline V gene sequence: CDR1 SSHAT, CDR2 FNYEAQ (reference sequence). CDR3 size: 13 residues. CDR3 sequence reads: CASSRDRNTEAFF. The CDR3 nucleotides are TGTGCTAGCAGCCGCGACAGGAACACTGAAGCTTTCTTT.

Points on this clone: Other DNA sequences in this specimen translate into the identical CDR3. The chain recombines TRBV5-1 with TRBJ2-3, with D hard to call. CDR1 SGHRS and CDR2 YFSETQ come from the germline V gene. V lost 0 bases to trimming and J lost 6 bases, with 5 bases between them. This CDR3 contains 12 residues. The CDR3, as DNA: TGCGCCAGCAGCTTGGCCGGGGATACGCAGTATTTT. The encoded protein is CASSLAGDTQYF.

The chain uses TRBV9 and TRBJ2-7; a possible D gene is TRBD1 (6 bases). The CDR3 runs 14 residues. Trimming left V 4 bases short and J 0 bases short, with 11 bases between. Germline V gene data show CDR1 as SGDLS and CDR2 as YYNGEE. This CDR3 is CASSFTGSSYEQYF. The CDR3 DNA reads TGTGCCAGCAGCTTCACAGGGTCCTCCTACGAGCAGTACTTC.

This clone was observed once. The V call is TRBV25-1, the J call TRBJ1-4, with 7 bases lining up with TRBD1. The V and J ends lost 3 bases and 0 bases, in that order; junction bases with no gene match: 7. The CDR3 length is 17 residues. Germline CDR1 is MGHDK and CDR2 is SYGVNS. The CDR3 nucleotides read TGTGCCAGCAGTGAGGACAGGCAATATGCAACTAATGAAAAACTGTTTTTT. Amino acids: CASSEDRQYATNEKLFF.

This clone was picked up one time. The chain combines TRBV27 with TRBJ1-5; 11 bases map to TRBD1. V was clipped by 6 bases and J by 6 bases; unmatched bases: 10. The CDR3 runs to 16 residues. CDR1 is MNHEY, CDR2 SMNVEV, per germline (reference sequence). The CDR3 DNA reads as TGTGCCAGCAGCCCCGGACAGGGGGCCTGGGTTCAGCCCCAGCATTTT. It encodes CASSPGQGAWVQPQHF.

This chain uses TRBV4-3 with TRBJ2-5; 9 bases are a match to TRBD2. The CDR3 spans 16 residues. J was trimmed by 3 bases and V by 0 bases; bases with no gene match: 5. CDR1 LGHNA and CDR2 YSLEER come from the germline V gene. The CDR3 nucleotides read TGCGCCAGCAGCCAAGATAGCCTAGCGGGGAAAGAGACCCAGTACTTC. Its translation: CASSQDSLAGKETQYF.